The 30 T cell receptor beta chains given below trace back to one sample, sequenced in a study of CD8+ T cells in alopecia areata (dated by TCRdb to 2017 to 2018). Library preparation employed the immunoSEQ multiplex PCR assay. RNA was extracted from all samples and reverse transcribed into cDNA as template for TCR sequencing. In its TCRdb copy, this immuneACCESS table keeps in-frame sequences only and misses some clones. Where compared with another copy, unresolved V genes explain less than half of these, and the others have no known cause. The sample contains a few hundred thousand clones, more than 55% of them found a single time. The top ten clones comprise roughly 1.2% of the sample. The sample's treatment or condition label, in plain terms: oral pan-JAK inhibitor, 5-10 mg twice daily. Sequenced here: CD4+ T cells sorted from blood, sampled at week 44, from a patient treated with tofacitinib. The receptors shown here come from a human donor with alopecia areata.

This chain uses TRBV5-1 with TRBJ2-5, with TRBD2 matching 11 bases. This CDR3 comprises 15 residues. The V gene's germline CDR1 is SGHRS and CDR2 YFSETQ. Trimming cost V 3 bases and J 5 bases; bases outside gene matches: 6. As DNA, the CDR3 is TGCGCCAGCAGCTCCCTCACTAGCGGGGGCGAGACCCAGTACTTC. Translating it yields CASSSLTSGGETQYF. Variable domain in full (rest from reference TRBV5-1 and TRBJ2-5): KAGVTQTPRYLIKTRGQQVTLSCSPISGHRSVSWYQQTPGQGLQFLFEYFSETQRNKGNFPGRFSGRQFSNSRSEMNVSTLELGDSALYLCASSSLTSGGETQYFGPGTRLLVL.

J is TRBJ2-3 and V is TRBV28; D is unresolved. The germline gives CDR1 MDHEN, CDR2 SYDVKM. Trimming removed 2 bases from V and 6 bases from J, with 12 bases in between. This CDR3 spans 14 amino acids. DNA of the CDR3: TGTGCCAGCAGTTTAGGATACCCCGTGGATACGCAGTATTTT. It codes for CASSLGYPVDTQYF.

The chain couples TRBV5-6 to TRBJ2-5; TRBD1 might be the D (5 bases). CDR1 and CDR2 (germline): SGHDT, YYEEEE. CDR3 length equals 13 residues. V was pared by 2 bases and J by 5 bases, with 10 bases between. This CDR3 reads CASSFQGRETQYF. In DNA form, the CDR3 reads TGTGCCAGCAGCTTCCAGGGCCGGGAGACCCAGTACTTC.

This clone has only a few counts. The gene calls are TRBV4-1 and TRBJ1-4; no clear D gene. V lost 0 bases and J lost 13, with 12 bases in between. Germline V gene sequence: CDR1 MGHRA, CDR2 YSYEKL. CDR3 length: 13 amino acids. The CDR3 reads CASSQDPSGRLFF. CDR3 DNA: TGCGCCAGCAGCCAAGATCCGAGTGGACGACTGTTTTTT.

The rearrangement joins TRBV29-1 to TRBJ2-7; D is tentatively TRBD1 or TRBD2 (5 bases each). The CDR3 has 13 residues. The germline V gene has CDR1 SQVTM and CDR2 ANQGSEA. V lost 7 bases to trimming and J lost 1 base, with 14 bases between them. In DNA, the CDR3 is TGCAGCGCTCTCGGGACGGGTTCCTACGAGCAGTACTTC. Its protein product is CSALGTGSYEQYF.

This clone was counted a few times. CDR3 amino acids: CASSLVPGANTGELFF. The CDR3 DNA follows: TGCGCCAGCAGCTTGGTTCCGGGGGCGAACACCGGGGAGCTGTTTTTT. The genes are TRBV5-1 and TRBJ2-2; TRBD2 is a possible D gene (6 bases). V dropped 0 bases and J dropped 0 bases, with 9 bases sitting between them. Per germline, CDR1 SGHRS and CDR2 YFSETQ. This CDR3 spans 16 amino acids.

The V call is TRBV19, the J call TRBJ1-5; possible D gene TRBD1, 6 bases. The V and J ends lost 2 bases and 3 bases respectively, with 11 bases between them. The V gene's germline CDR1 is LNHDA and CDR2 SQIVND (reference sequence). CDR3 length: 15 amino acids. The CDR3 DNA reads as TGTGCCAGTAGTATACAGGGGCCCATCAATCAGCCCCAGCATTTT. Its translation is CASSIQGPINQPQHF.

The rearrangement links TRBV7-9 to TRBJ2-3; 8 bases agree with TRBD1. This CDR3 comprises 15 residues. The J segment lost 3 bases and the V segment lost 5 bases, leaving 7 bases of the junction unmatched. Germline lookup yields CDR1 SEHNR and CDR2 FQNEAQ (reference sequence). CDR3 sequence: CASSLGQGVTDTQYF. Here the CDR3 DNA reads TGTGCCAGCAGCCTCGGACAGGGAGTTACAGATACGCAGTATTTT. The full variable domain, in which reference TRBV7-9 and TRBJ2-3 provide the parts outside the CDR3, is DTGVSQNPRHKITKRGQNVTFRCDPISEHNRLYWYRQTLGQGPEFLTYFQNEAQLEKSRLLSDRFSAERPKGSFSTLEIQRTEQGDSAMYLCASSLGQGVTDTQYFGPGTRLTVL.

The V call is TRBV2, the J call TRBJ1-6; D may be TRBD1 (5 bases). CDR1 is SNHLY and CDR2 is FYNNEI in the germline V gene. The CDR3 loop spans 13 amino acids. V shed 1 base and J shed 9 bases, with 7 bases lying between them. The CDR3 DNA reads TGTGCCAGCAGTGAAGGAGGGGTTTCACCCCTCCACTTT. Protein sequence: CASSEGGVSPLHF.

The rearrangement joins TRBV9 to TRBJ2-3, with TRBD2 matching 8 bases. The CDR3 has 14 residues. In germline, CDR1 is SGDLS, CDR2 YYNGEE. J gave up 6 bases and V 4 bases, and 7 bases lay outside the gene matches. The CDR3 loop is CASSLGGGMDTQYF. The CDR3 DNA is TGTGCCAGCAGCCTCGGGGGGGGCATGGATACGCAGTATTTT.

This clone was found once. The chain recombines TRBV29-1 with TRBJ2-7; the D gene could be TRBD1 or TRBD2 (7 bases each). V lost 6 bases and J 3 bases, leaving 21 bases between the germline ends. The CDR3 is 15 amino acids. Germline CDR1 SQVTM, CDR2 ANQGSEA. The CDR3 DNA follows: TGCAGCGTCCAGGGGGGAGCGGGGTTAATCTACGAGCAGTACTTC. It yields the protein CSVQGGAGLIYEQYF.

J is TRBJ2-4 and V is TRBV5-6; no clear D gene. V gave up 1 base and J gave up 7 bases, with 6 bases separating them. CDR1 is SGHDT, CDR2 YYEEEE, per germline. The CDR3 spans 12 residues. The DNA for the CDR3 is TGTGCCAGCAGCTTGACACCGAACATTCAGTACTTC. This sequence encodes CASSLTPNIQYF.

A note on this clone: One end of the junction is discordant with germline, which a read error may explain. J is TRBJ1-2 and V is TRBV29-1; no definite D call. The CDR3 is 9 amino acids. Looked up from germline, CDR1 is SQVTM and CDR2 is ANQGSEA. CDR3 loop: CSAGMAAPF. Written as DNA, the CDR3 is TGCAGCGCTGGTATGGCAGCTCCCTTC. The whole variable domain, remainder taken from reference TRBV29-1 and TRBJ1-2, is SAVISQKPSRDICQRGTSLTIQCQVDSQVTMMFWYRQQPGQSLTLIATANQGSEATYESGFVIDKFPISRPNLTFSTLTVSNMSPEDSSIYLCSAGMAAPFGSGTRLTVV.

The chain uses TRBV4-1 and TRBJ2-1; possibly TRBD2 for D (7 bases). The CDR3 consists of 15 residues. Per germline, CDR1 MGHRA and CDR2 YSYEKL. Trimming removed 0 bases from V and 6 bases from J, with 12 bases in between. The CDR3 sequence: CASSQDRRGLNEQFF. The CDR3, as DNA: TGCGCCAGCAGCCAAGATCGGCGGGGGCTCAATGAGCAGTTCTTC.

The chain is built from TRBV7-2 and TRBJ2-7; the D gene could be TRBD1 or TRBD2 (5 bases each). V was clipped by 1 base and J by 3 bases, with 10 bases between them. The CDR3 runs to 14 residues. The germline CDR1 and CDR2 sequences are SGHTA and FQGNSA. The chain's CDR3 is CASSLGGTGYEQYF. CDR3 nucleotide sequence: TGTGCCAGCAGCTTAGGGGGGACCGGCTACGAGCAGTACTTC. Full variable domain (outside the CDR3, taken from reference TRBV7-2 and TRBJ2-7): GAGVSQSPSNKVTEKGKDVELRCDPISGHTALYWYRQSLGQGLEFLIYFQGNSAPDKSGLPSDRFSAERTGGSVSTLTIQRTQQEDSAVYLCASSLGGTGYEQYFGPGTRLTVT.

The chain joins TRBV2 to TRBJ2-3, with TRBD2 identical over 9 bases. Looked up from germline, CDR1 is SNHLY and CDR2 is FYNNEI. The J segment lost 7 bases and the V segment lost 4 bases, leaving 9 bases of the junction unmatched. This CDR3 is built from 15 residues. This chain's CDR3 is CASSATSGESNTQYF. For the CDR3, the DNA is TGTGCCAGCAGTGCGACTAGCGGTGAATCCAATACGCAGTATTTT.

This chain links TRBV11-3 with TRBJ1-1, with D possibly matching TRBD1 (5 bases). Germline CDR1 reads SGHNT; CDR2 reads YENEEA. The germline V and J ends were trimmed by 3 bases and 6 bases, with 11 bases remaining between them. The CDR3 extends over 13 amino acids. The CDR3 DNA reads TGTGCCAGCAGCTTGAGAGTGGGGGCTGAAGCTTTCTTT. Protein sequence: CASSLRVGAEAFF.

In this sample, this clone turned up a few times. The V and J genes are TRBV9 and TRBJ1-2, with 8 bases lining up with TRBD1. Losses at the gene ends were 4 bases for V and 2 bases for J; bases not matched to a gene: 19. Germline CDR1 SGDLS, CDR2 YYNGEE. The CDR3 totals 19 residues. The CDR3 region has the DNA TGTGCCAGCAGCACGACCGCTTTAGGACAGGGAGGATCCAACTATGGCTACACCTTC. Protein product: CASSTTALGQGGSNYGYTF.

The chain couples TRBV7-3 to TRBJ2-7; TRBD1 matches 12 bases. V shed 6 bases and J 6 bases; nucleotides not matched to a gene: 6. Germline V gives CDR1 SGHTA, CDR2 FQGTGA. This CDR3 has 14 residues. The CDR3 sequence: CASRDRDRGREQYF. The CDR3 DNA reads as TGTGCCAGCAGGGACCGGGACAGGGGGCGCGAGCAGTACTTC.

This clone has more than one count but fewer than ten. The CDR3 bases are TGCGCCAGCAGCCAAGACCGGGCCCGAAATTCACCCCTCCACTTT. Protein product: CASSQDRARNSPLHF. The chain couples TRBV4-1 to TRBJ1-6, with D unclear. This CDR3 contains 15 residues. Trimming took 0 bases from V and 7 from J, leaving 10 bases between them. The germline V gene encodes CDR1 MGHRA and CDR2 YSYEKL.

This chain links TRBV9 with TRBJ2-1; the D gene is possibly TRBD2 (7 bases). This CDR3 is 16 amino acids long. CDR1 is SGDLS, CDR2 YYNGEE, per germline. V gave up 0 bases and J gave up 6 bases, with 16 bases separating them. CDR3 sequence (DNA): TGTGCCAGCAGCGTAGAGGGTGGGGGGGCACCCAATGAGCAGTTCTTC. Translation gives CASSVEGGGAPNEQFF.

This chain joins TRBV7-2 and TRBJ1-2, with D hard to call. The length of the CDR3 is 13 residues. V dropped 4 bases and J dropped 8 bases, with 14 bases sitting between them. Germline values: CDR1 SGHTA, CDR2 FQGNSA. DNA of the CDR3: TGTGCCAGCAGCTACGGCCGGATGCGCGGCTACACCTTC. Its protein is CASSYGRMRGYTF.

The chain carries TRBV7-8 and TRBJ2-1, with 16 positions matching TRBD2. In germline, CDR1 is SGHVS, CDR2 FQNEAQ. The CDR3 is made up of 15 amino acids. V was clipped by 5 bases and J by 15 bases; unmatched bases: 10. The CDR3 region has the DNA TGTGCCAGCAGCATCGAGGGACTAGCGGGGGGGCAGCGGTTCTTC. Its protein product is CASSIEGLAGGQRFF.

The V call is TRBV7-2, the J call TRBJ2-1; TRBD2 aligns across 7 bases. CDR3 length: 11 amino acids. The V gene's germline CDR1 is SGHTA and CDR2 FQGNSA. With 4 bases clipped from V and 15 bases from J, the junction kept 6 bases outside the gene matches. The CDR3 region is CASSSGGGRFF. DNA for the CDR3: TGTGCCAGCAGCTCGGGCGGGGGACGGTTCTTC.

J is TRBJ2-3 and V is TRBV30, with TRBD2 identical over 14 bases. CDR3 size: 16 residues. Trimming cost V 3 bases and J 15 bases; bases outside gene matches: 17. Germline V gene data show CDR1 as GTSNPN and CDR2 as SVGIG (reference sequence). As DNA, the CDR3 is TGTGCCTGGAGCTACATCGAACGGACTAGCGGGGGGCCCGGATATTTT. This gives the protein CAWSYIERTSGGPGYF.

V gene TRBV7-2 combines with J gene TRBJ1-1, with D possibly matching TRBD1 (6 bases). The CDR3 runs to 16 residues. V gave up 5 bases and J gave up 0 bases, with 16 bases separating them. Germline CDR1 is SGHTA and CDR2 is FQGNSA. CDR3 loop: CASSPRAGGMNTEAFF. The CDR3 nucleotides are TGTGCCAGCAGCCCTCGGGCGGGGGGCATGAACACTGAAGCTTTCTTT.

The chain couples TRBV30 to TRBJ2-2, with TRBD2 as a possible D gene (5 bases). The CDR3 contains 14 residues. The germline CDR1 and CDR2 sequences are GTSNPN and SVGIG (reference sequence). Trimming left V 1 base short and J 5 bases short, with 11 bases between. CDR3: CAWSGLGGTGELFF. CDR3 DNA sequence: TGTGCCTGGAGTGGTCTAGGAGGTACCGGGGAGCTGTTTTTT. Looking up the rest from reference TRBV30 and TRBJ2-2 gives the full variable domain: SQTIHQWPATLVQPVGSPLSLECTVEGTSNPNLYWYRQAAGRGLQLLFYSVGIGQISSEVPQNLSASRPQDRQFILSSKKLLLSDSGFYLCAWSGLGGTGELFFGEGSRLTVL.

V gene TRBV15 combines with J gene TRBJ1-1; no reliable D call. This CDR3 has 14 amino acids. Germline CDR1 is LNHNV and CDR2 is YYDKDF (reference sequence). V was pared by 1 base and J by 0 bases, with 6 bases between. The CDR3 here is CATSRGGVNTEAFF. CDR3 coding DNA: TGTGCCACCAGCAGAGGCGGAGTGAACACTGAAGCTTTCTTT. The whole variable domain, remainder taken from reference TRBV15 and TRBJ1-1, is DAMVIQNPRYQVTQFGKPVTLSCSQTLNHNVMYWYQQKSSQAPKLLFHYYDKDFNNEADTPDNFQSRRPNTSFCFLDIRSPGLGDTAMYLCATSRGGVNTEAFFGQGTRLTVV.

This sequence joins TRBV18 and TRBJ2-3; D is unresolved. The V gene's germline CDR1 is KGHSH and CDR2 LQKENI. The CDR3 loop spans 17 amino acids. V was shortened by 3 bases and J by 0 bases, with 16 bases between the two germline ends. The DNA for the CDR3 is TGTGCCAGCTCACCCGAATGGACCTCCTCTAGCACAGATACGCAGTATTTT. Protein: CASSPEWTSSSTDTQYF.

The rearrangement links TRBV7-6 to TRBJ1-1, with D perhaps TRBD1 (5 bases). The germline V gene encodes CDR1 SGHVS and CDR2 FNYEAQ. The CDR3 covers 14 residues. The V gene lost 5 bases and the J gene lost 0 bases, with 10 bases spanning the gap. In DNA form, the CDR3 reads TGTGCCAGCAGCGGAGACAGCCTGAACACTGAAGCTTTCTTT. Residues: CASSGDSLNTEAFF.